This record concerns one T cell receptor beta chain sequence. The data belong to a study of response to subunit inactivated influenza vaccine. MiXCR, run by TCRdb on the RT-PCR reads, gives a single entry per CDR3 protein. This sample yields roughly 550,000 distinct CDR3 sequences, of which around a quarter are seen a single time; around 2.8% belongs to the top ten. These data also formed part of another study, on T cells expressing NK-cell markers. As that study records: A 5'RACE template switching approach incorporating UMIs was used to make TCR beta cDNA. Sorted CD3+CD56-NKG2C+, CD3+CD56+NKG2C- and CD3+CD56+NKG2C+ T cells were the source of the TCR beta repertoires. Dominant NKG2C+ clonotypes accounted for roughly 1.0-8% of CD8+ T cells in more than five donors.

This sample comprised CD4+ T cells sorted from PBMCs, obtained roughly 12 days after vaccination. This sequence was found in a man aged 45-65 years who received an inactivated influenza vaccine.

The CDR3 spells CASSFRPPGTGGDEQYF. Here the CDR3 DNA reads TGTGCCAGCAGTTTCCGGCCTCCCGGGACAGGGGGGGACGAGCAGTACTTC. The chain links TRBV28 to TRBJ2-7; 11 bases map to TRBD1. This CDR3 region has 17 residues. Per germline, CDR1 MDHEN and CDR2 SYDVKM. V dropped 3 bases and J dropped 5; count of bases not matched to a gene: 12.